This TCR beta chain was sequenced in a study of T cells in localized non-small cell lung cancer. Broader study findings: Of the top 100 tumor clones, median about 53 were in adjacent lung, some 30 among its top 100. Measurement of T cell clonality placed uninvolved adjacent lung highest, above the level in tumor.

For this clone: No antigen is known for it.

Germline assignment: CDR1 KGHSH and CDR2 LQKENI. The CDR3 runs 17 residues. The V end lost 3 bases, the J end lost 3 bases, and 18 bases lay between the germline ends. Clones were sequenced by immunoSEQ multiplex PCR, and TCRdb holds only the in-frame ones, with some missing. The sample lists 75,000 to 90,000 clones, 84% occurring once. The chain is built from TRBV18 and TRBJ2-1; possibly TRBD2 for D (7 bases). This receptor was taken from a man between 40 and 75 years old with stage I lung adenocarcinoma. The specimen was peripheral blood, collected before any cancer treatment. The CDR3 sequence is CASSPGGHRVLYNEQFF. The DNA of the CDR3 is TGTGCCAGCTCACCCGGGGGGCACAGGGTCCTCTACAATGAGCAGTTCTTC. Complete variable domain (other parts from reference TRBV18 and TRBJ2-1): NAGVMQNPRHLVRRRGQEARLRCSPMKGHSHVYWYRQLPEEGLKFMVYLQKENIIDESGMPKERFSAEFPKEGPSILRIQQVVRGDSAAYFCASSPGGHRVLYNEQFFGPGTRLTVL.